The sequence of this T cell receptor (beta chain) was determined in a study of cytomegalovirus exposure and HLA in healthy donors. General study findings and limits: Per a prior analysis, the majority of TCR beta V segments were productive roughly 87% or roughly 30% of the time. Among donors in an Asian-associated ancestry cluster, a later analysis reportedly found fewer N-insertions than the approximately 700-donor mean. Later analysis demonstrated an association between a missense DCLRE1C variant and TCR beta V- and J-gene trimming.

The PCR was carried out with 60 Vbeta primers and 13 Jbeta primers. Under the authors' procedure: There were about 86 million unique TCR beta chains by a later count, and approximately 10 million of them were shared. Produced via immunoSEQ multiplex PCR; TCRdb's table is partial and in-frame only. The V and J calls and clone size were taken over from that table, and D and trimming were inferred from the DNA. The data hold 100,000 to 150,000 clones, with approximately 81% observed a single time. V was pared by 5 bases and J by 3 bases, with 10 bases of the junction left unmatched. The CDR3 length is 15 residues. CDR1 SGHTA and CDR2 FQGNSA come from the germline V gene. Points on this clone: No antigen is known for it.

Sample: PBMCs. This clonotype was sampled from a man aged 18-30 years in good health and CMV-seropositive. The chain recombines TRBV7-2 with TRBJ2-7; TRBD2 matches 7 bases. The CDR3 loop reads CASSLGSGEFYEQYF. The CDR3 nucleotides are TGTGCCAGCAGCCTAGGAAGCGGGGAGTTCTACGAGCAGTACTTC.